The clone carrying this T cell receptor (beta chain) has a count of ten or more. TCRdb ran MiXCR on the 5' RACE reads and lists one entry per CDR3 protein. The profile shows 30,000 to 40,000 distinct CDR3 sequences, approximately 3.1% of them singletons. Time point defined: sample taken at primary tumor resection. The CDR3 contains 13 residues. Deletions cut 4 bases from V and 1 base from J, with 7 bases between. The data originate from a study of spatial heterogeneity in lung cancer. On the study more broadly: Consistent detection of more beta-chain than alpha-chain sequences was observed. Raw-read counts averaged over ten per unique TCR and UMI combination.

The chain employs TRBV12-3 or TRBV12-4 and TRBJ2-5; no reliable D call. This sample comprised normal lung tissue next to the tumor, obtained at surgery. This clonotype originated in a male donor with early-stage non-small cell lung cancer. CDR3 DNA sequence: TGTGCCAGCAGTTGGCAGGTCCAAGAGACCCAGTACTTC. The encoded protein is CASSWQVQETQYF.